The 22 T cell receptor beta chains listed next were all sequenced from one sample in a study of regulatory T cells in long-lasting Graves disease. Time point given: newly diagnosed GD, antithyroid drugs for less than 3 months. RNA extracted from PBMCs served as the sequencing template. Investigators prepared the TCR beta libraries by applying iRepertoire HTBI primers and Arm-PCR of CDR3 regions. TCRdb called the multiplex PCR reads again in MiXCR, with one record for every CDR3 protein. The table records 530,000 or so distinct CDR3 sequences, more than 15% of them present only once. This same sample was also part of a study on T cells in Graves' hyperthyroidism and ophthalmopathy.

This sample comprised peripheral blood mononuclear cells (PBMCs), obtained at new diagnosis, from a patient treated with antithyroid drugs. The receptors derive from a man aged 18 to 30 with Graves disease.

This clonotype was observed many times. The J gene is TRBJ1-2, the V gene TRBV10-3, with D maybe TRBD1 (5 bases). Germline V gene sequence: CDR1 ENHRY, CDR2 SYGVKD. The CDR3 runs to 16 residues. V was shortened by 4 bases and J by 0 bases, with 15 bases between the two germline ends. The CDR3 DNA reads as TGTGCCATCAGTGCCCTAACAGGATCCCCTAACTATGGCTACACCTTC. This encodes CAISALTGSPNYGYTF.

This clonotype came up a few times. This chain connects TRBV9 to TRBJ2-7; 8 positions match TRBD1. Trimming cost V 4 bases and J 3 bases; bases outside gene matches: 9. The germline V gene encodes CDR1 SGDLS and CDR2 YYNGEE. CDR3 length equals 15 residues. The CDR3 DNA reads TGTGCCAGCAGCACGCAGACAGGGGACGTCTACGAGCAGTACTTC. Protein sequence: CASSTQTGDVYEQYF.

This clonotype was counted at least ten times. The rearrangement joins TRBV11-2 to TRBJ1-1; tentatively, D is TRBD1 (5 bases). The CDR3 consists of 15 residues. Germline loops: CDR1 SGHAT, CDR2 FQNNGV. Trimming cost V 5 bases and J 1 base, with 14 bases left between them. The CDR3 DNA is TGTGCCAGCAGCCAGGCGGGCAGGGCGAACACTGAAGCTTTCTTT. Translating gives CASSQAGRANTEAFF.

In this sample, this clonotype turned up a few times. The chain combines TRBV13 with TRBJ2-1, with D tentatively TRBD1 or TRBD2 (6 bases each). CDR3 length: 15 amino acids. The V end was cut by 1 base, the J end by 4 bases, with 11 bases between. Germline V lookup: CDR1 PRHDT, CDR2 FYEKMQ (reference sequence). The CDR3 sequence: CASSLAAGQYNEQFF. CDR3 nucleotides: TGTGCCAGCAGCTTAGCCGCGGGACAATACAATGAGCAGTTCTTC.

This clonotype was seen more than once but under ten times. DNA of the CDR3: TGTGCCAGCAGCGCGGGAGCGACCCTGTCCTACGAGCAGTACTTC. This codes for CASSAGATLSYEQYF. The V and J genes are TRBV9 and TRBJ2-7; weak D call: TRBD2 (6 bases). Germline V gene sequence: CDR1 SGDLS, CDR2 YYNGEE. Trimming left V 3 bases short and J 1 base short, with 14 bases between. CDR3 length: 15 amino acids. Full variable domain (remainder filled in from reference TRBV9 and TRBJ2-7): DSGVTQTPKHLITATGQRVTLRCSPRSGDLSVYWYQQSLDQGLQFLIQYYNGEERAKGNILERFSAQQFPDLHSELNLSSLELGDSALYFCASSAGATLSYEQYFGPGTRLTVT.

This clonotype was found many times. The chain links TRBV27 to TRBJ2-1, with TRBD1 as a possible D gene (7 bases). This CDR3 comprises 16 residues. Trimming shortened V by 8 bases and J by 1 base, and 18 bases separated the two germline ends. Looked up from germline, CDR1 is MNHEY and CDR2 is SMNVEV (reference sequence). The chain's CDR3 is CASAKLQGTSYNEQFF. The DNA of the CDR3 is TGTGCCAGCGCGAAGCTACAGGGGACTTCCTACAATGAGCAGTTCTTC.

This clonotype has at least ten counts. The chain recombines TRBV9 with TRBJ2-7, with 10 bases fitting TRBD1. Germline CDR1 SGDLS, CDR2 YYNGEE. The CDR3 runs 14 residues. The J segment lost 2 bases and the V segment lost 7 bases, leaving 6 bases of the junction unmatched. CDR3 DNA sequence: TGTGCCAGCTCAGCGGGACAGGGGACCTACGAGCAGTACTTC. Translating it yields CASSAGQGTYEQYF.

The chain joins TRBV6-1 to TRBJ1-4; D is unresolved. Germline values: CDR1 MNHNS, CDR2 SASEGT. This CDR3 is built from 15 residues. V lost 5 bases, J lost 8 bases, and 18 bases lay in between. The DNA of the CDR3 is TGTGCCAGCAGTAAACCGGGTCCCGGACGCGAAAAACTGTTTTTT. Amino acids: CASSKPGPGREKLFF.

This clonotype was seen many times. In DNA, the CDR3 is TGCAGTGCTAGTTGGGCAGGATTGAACACTGAAGCTTTCTTT. This gives the protein CSASWAGLNTEAFF. V gene TRBV20-1 combines with J gene TRBJ1-1; no clear D. V lost 3 bases and J 0 bases, leaving 11 bases between the germline ends. The CDR3 has 14 amino acids. Germline CDR1 DFQATT, CDR2 SNEGSKA (reference sequence).

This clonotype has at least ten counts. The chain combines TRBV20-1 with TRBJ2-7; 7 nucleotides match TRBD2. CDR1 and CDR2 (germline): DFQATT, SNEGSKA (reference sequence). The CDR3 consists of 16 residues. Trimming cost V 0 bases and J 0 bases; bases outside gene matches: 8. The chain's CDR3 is CSAREGGQASSYEQYF. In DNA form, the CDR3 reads TGCAGTGCTAGAGAGGGAGGGCAGGCTAGCTCCTACGAGCAGTACTTC.

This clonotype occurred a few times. CDR3 protein: CATSRESGLGNQPQHF. CDR3 nucleotides: TGTGCCACCAGCAGAGAATCTGGTCTCGGCAATCAGCCCCAGCATTTT. J is TRBJ1-5 and V is TRBV15; no clear D. Germline CDR1 LNHNV, CDR2 YYDKDF (reference sequence). Between the trimmed V and J ends, which lost 0 bases and 2 bases, there was a span of 11 bases. The CDR3 runs 16 residues.

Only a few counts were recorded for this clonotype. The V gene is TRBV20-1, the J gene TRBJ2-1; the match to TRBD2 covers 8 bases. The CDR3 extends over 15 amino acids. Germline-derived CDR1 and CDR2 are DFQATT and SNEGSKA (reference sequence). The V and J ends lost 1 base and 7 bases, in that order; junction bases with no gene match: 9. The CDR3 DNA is TGCAGTGCTAGAGGGAAAGCGGGAGCGGTAAATGAGCAGTTCTTC. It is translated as CSARGKAGAVNEQFF.

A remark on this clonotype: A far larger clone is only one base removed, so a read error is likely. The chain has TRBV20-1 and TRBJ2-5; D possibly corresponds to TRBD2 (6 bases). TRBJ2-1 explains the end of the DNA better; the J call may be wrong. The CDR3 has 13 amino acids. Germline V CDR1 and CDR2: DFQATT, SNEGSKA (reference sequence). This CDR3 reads CSASGGSSYEQFF. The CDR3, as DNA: TGCAGTGCTAGCGGAGGGAGCTCCTACGAGCAGTTCTTC.

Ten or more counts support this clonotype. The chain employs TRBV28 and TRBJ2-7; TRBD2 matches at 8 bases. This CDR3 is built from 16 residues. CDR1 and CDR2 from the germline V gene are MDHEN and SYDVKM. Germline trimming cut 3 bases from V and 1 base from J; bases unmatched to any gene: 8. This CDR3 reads CASSFPLAGSSYEQYF. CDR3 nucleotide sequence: TGTGCCAGCAGTTTCCCCTTAGCGGGGAGTTCCTACGAGCAGTACTTC.

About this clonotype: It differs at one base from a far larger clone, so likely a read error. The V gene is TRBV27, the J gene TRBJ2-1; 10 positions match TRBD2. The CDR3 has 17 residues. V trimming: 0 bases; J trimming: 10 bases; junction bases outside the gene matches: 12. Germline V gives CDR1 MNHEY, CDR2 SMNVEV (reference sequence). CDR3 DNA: TGTGCCAGCAGTTTATCAGGTCTAGCGGGAGACCCCTACGAGCAGTTCTTC. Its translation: CASSLSGLAGDPYEQFF.

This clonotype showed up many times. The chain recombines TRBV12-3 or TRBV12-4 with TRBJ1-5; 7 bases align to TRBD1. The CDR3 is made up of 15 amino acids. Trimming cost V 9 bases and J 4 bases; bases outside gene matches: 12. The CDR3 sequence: CASRLGGAKNQPQHF. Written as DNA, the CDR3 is TGTGCCAGTCGGCTAGGGGGCGCGAAAAATCAGCCCCAGCATTTT.

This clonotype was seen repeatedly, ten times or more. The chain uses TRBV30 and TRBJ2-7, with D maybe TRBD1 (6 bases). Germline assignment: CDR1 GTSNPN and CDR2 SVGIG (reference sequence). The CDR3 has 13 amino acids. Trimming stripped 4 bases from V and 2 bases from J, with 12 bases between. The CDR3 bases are TGTGCCTGGAACAGGGATCTAACCTACGAGCAGTACTTC. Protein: CAWNRDLTYEQYF.

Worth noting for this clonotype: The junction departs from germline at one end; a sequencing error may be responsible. The CDR3 coding sequence is TGCAGTACTAGAGGACTAGCGGGAGATCGGTACGAGCAGTACTTC. Protein: CSTRGLAGDRYEQYF. The genes are TRBV20-1 and TRBJ2-7; 13 bases align to TRBD2. The germline CDR1 and CDR2 sequences are DFQATT and SNEGSKA (reference sequence). This CDR3 contains 15 residues.

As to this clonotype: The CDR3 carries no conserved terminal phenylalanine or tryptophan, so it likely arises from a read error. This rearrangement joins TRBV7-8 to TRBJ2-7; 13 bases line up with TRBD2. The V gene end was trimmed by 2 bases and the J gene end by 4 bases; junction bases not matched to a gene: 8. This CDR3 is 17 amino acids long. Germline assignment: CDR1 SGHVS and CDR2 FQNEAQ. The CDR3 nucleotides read TGTGCCAGCAGCTTACCTGGACTAGCGGGAGTTGAGTACGAGCAGTACCTC. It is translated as CASSLPGLAGVEYEQYL.

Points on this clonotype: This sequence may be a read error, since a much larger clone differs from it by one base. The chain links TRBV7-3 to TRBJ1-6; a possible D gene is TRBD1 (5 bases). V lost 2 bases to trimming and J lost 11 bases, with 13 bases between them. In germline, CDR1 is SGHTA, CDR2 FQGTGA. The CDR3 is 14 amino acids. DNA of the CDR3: TGTGCCAGCAGCTTACAGGGCGGGAATCCACCCCTCCACTTT. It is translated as CASSLQGGNPPLHF. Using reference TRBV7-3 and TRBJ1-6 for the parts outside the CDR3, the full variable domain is GAGVSQTPSNKVTEKGKYVELRCDPISGHTALYWYRQSLGQGPEFLIYFQGTGAADDSGLPNDRFFAVRPEGSVSTLKIQRTERGDSAVYLCASSLQGGNPPLHFGNGTRLTVT.

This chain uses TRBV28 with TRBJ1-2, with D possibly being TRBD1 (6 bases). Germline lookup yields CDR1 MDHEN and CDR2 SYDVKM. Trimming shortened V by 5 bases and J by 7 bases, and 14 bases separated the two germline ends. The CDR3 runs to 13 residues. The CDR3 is CASSVTGRGGYTF. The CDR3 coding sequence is TGTGCCAGCAGTGTAACAGGGAGGGGTGGCTACACCTTC.

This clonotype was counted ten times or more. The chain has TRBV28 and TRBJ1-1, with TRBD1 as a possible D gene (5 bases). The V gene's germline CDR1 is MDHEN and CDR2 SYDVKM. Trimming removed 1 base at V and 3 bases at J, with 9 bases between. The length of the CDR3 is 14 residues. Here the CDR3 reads CASSLYGGDTEAFF. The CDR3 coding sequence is TGTGCCAGCAGTTTATACGGGGGGGACACTGAAGCTTTCTTT.